Listed below are T cell receptor beta chains from one sample, sequenced in a study of identical twins. MiXCR, applied by TCRdb to the 5' RACE reads, yields one record per CDR3 protein. The sample includes 550,000 to 700,000 distinct CDR3 sequences, less than 25% of them seen just once. These same records also appear under a second study, on T cells expressing NK-cell markers.

The source material was PBMCs. The receptors originated from a woman aged 18 to 35 in good health. Both conserved end residues are part of each CDR3. The order of the fields is CDR3 protein, J gene, V gene.

CDR3: CASSLSGISYNEQFF
J: TRBJ2-1
V: TRBV7-2

CDR3: CASSSRDNTYEQYF
J: TRBJ2-7
V: TRBV7-9

CDR3: CSSKYRGLNTEAFF
J: TRBJ1-1
V: TRBV29-1

CDR3: CASSVGLQGEVYEQYF
J: TRBJ2-7
V: TRBV9

CDR3: CASPGGSGYTF
J: TRBJ1-2
V: TRBV2

CDR3: CASRVSYGVPRDTQYF
J: TRBJ2-3
V: TRBV5-1

CDR3: CASSSRGTGGAEAFF
J: TRBJ1-1
V: TRBV6-5

CDR3: CASSARTGGSSSYEQYF
J: TRBJ2-7
V: TRBV12-3/TRBV12-4

CDR3: CSVAQGDEKLFF
J: TRBJ1-4
V: TRBV29-1

CDR3: CASSLGENEQYF
J: TRBJ2-7
V: TRBV12-3/TRBV12-4

CDR3: CASSYSRRGASFSTDTQYF
J: TRBJ2-3
V: TRBV6-5

CDR3: CASSGQGEEYF
J: TRBJ2-7
V: TRBV5-1

CDR3: CASIKGVQGNTEAFF
J: TRBJ1-1
V: TRBV19